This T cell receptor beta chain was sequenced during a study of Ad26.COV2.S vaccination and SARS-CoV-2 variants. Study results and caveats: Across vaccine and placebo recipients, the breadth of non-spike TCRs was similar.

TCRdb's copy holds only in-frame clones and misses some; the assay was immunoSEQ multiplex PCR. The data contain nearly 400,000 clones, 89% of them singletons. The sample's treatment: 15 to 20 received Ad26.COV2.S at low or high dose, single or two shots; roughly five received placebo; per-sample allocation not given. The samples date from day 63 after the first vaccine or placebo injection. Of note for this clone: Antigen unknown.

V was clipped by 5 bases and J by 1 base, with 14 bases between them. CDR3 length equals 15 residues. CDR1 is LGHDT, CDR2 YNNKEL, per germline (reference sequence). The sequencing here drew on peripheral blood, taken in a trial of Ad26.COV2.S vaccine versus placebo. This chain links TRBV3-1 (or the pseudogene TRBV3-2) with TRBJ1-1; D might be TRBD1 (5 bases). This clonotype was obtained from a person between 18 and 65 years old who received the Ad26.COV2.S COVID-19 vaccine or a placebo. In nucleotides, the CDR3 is TGTGCCAGCAGCTCCCCGTCCGGGGGGAACACTGAAGCTTTCTTT. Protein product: CASSSPSGGNTEAFF.